A single sample is the source of the 3 T cell receptor beta chains below, sequenced in a study of cytomegalovirus exposure and HLA in healthy donors. Researchers ran the PCR with 60 Vbeta and 13 Jbeta primers. Assay: immunoSEQ multiplex PCR; the TCRdb copy retains only in-frame clones and omits some. This table has about 160,000 clones, roughly 80% appearing once. Sequencing input: PBMCs. The source of these receptors is a woman in her 30s in good health and CMV-seronegative.

This chain uses TRBV19 with TRBJ1-6; D possibly corresponds to TRBD1 (5 bases). Trimming stripped 5 bases from V and 4 bases from J, with 15 bases between. The CDR3 sequence is 16 residues long. The germline gives CDR1 LNHDA, CDR2 SQIVND (reference sequence). The CDR3 DNA follows: TGTGCCAGTAGTTACCCCGGTGGGGCGTATAATTCACCCCTCCACTTT. Translated, it gives CASSYPGGAYNSPLHF.

The chain employs TRBV25-1 and TRBJ2-5; TRBD2 might be the D (7 bases). The CDR3 is 18 residues long. Trimming removed 3 bases from V and 5 bases from J, with 25 bases in between. CDR1 MGHDK and CDR2 SYGVNS come from the germline V gene. CDR3 coding DNA: TGTGCCAGCAGTGACCTCGGGGGGAGGGGGGGGCTGCGGGAGACCCAGTACTTC. This translates into CASSDLGGRGGLRETQYF.

The chain employs TRBV28 and TRBJ2-7; perhaps TRBD2 as D (5 bases). The CDR3 sequence is 15 residues long. Germline V lookup: CDR1 MDHEN, CDR2 SYDVKM. The V end was cut by 2 bases, the J end by 2 bases, with 13 bases between. Here the CDR3 DNA reads TGTGCCAGCAGTTTAGTGGCGGGTTCCCCCTACGAGCAGTACTTC. Its translation: CASSLVAGSPYEQYF.